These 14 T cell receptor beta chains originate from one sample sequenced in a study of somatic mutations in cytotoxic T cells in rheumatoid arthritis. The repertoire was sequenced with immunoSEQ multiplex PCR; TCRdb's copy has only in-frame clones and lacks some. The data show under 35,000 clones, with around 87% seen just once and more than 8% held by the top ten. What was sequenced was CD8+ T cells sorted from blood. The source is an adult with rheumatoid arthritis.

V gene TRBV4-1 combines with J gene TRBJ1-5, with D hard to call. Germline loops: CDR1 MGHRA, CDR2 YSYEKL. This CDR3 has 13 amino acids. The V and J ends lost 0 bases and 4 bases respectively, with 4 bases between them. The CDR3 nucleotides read TGCGCCAGCAGCCAAGACGGGAATCAGCCCCAGCATTTT. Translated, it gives CASSQDGNQPQHF.

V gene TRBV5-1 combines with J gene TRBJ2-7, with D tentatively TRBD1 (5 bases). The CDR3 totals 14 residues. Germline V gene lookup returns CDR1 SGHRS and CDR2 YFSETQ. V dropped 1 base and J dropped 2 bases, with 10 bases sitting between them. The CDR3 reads CASSLIGVPYEQYF. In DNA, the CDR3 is TGCGCCAGCAGCTTGATAGGGGTTCCCTACGAGCAGTACTTC.

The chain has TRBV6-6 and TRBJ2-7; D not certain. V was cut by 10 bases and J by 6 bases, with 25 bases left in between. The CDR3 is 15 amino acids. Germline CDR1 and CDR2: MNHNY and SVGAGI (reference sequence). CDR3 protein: CATTMSNHAPGEQYF. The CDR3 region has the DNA TGTGCCACAACCATGTCAAACCACGCACCCGGCGAGCAGTACTTC.

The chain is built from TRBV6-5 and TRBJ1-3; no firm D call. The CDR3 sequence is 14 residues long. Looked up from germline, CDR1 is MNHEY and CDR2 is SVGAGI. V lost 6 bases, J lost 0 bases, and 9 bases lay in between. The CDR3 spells CASRPGFSGNTIYF. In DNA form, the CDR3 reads TGTGCCAGCAGGCCGGGTTTCTCTGGAAACACCATATATTTT.

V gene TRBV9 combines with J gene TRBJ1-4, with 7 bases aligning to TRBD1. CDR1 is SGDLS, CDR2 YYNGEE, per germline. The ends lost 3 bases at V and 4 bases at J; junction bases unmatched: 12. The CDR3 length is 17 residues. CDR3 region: CASSDNPDRDINEKLFF. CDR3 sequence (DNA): TGTGCCAGCAGCGATAATCCTGACAGGGACATTAATGAAAAACTGTTTTTT.

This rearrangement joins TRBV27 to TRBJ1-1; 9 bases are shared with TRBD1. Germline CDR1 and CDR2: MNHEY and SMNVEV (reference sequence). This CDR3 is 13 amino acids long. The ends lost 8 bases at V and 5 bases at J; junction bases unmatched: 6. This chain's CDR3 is CASAYRGPTEAFF. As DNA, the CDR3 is TGTGCCAGCGCATACAGGGGGCCTACTGAAGCTTTCTTT.

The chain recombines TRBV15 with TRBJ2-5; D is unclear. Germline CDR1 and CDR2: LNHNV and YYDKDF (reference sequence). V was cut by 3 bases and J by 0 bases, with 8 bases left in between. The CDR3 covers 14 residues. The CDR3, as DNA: TGTGCCACCAGCAGGCCCGGGTACCAAGAGACCCAGTACTTC. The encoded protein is CATSRPGYQETQYF.

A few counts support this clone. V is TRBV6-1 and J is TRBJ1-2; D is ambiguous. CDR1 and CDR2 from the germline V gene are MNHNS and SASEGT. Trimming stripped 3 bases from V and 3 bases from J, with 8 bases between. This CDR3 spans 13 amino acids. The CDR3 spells CASSERVDYGYTF. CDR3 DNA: TGTGCCAGCAGTGAGAGGGTCGACTATGGCTACACCTTC.

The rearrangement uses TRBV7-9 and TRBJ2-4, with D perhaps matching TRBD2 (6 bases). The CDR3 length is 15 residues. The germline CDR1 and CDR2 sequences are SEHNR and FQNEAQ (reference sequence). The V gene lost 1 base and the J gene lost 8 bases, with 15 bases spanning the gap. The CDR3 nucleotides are TGTGCCAGCAGCTTAGAGCCTAGCGAGATACACATTCAGTACTTC. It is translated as CASSLEPSEIHIQYF.

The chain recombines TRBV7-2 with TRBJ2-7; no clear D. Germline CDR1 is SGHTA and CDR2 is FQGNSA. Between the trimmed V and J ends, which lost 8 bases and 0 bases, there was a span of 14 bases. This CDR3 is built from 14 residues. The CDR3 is CASLTLDRSYEQYF. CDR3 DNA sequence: TGTGCCAGCCTAACCTTAGACCGCTCCTACGAGCAGTACTTC.

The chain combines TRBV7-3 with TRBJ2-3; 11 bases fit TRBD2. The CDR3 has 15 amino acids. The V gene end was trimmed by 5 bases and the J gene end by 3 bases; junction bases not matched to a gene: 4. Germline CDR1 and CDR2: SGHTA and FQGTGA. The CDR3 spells CASSIIAGGTDTQYF. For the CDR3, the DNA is TGTGCCAGCAGCATAATAGCGGGAGGGACAGATACGCAGTATTTT.

The CDR3 DNA sequence: TGTGCCAGCAGTCACGGGACAGGCTATGGCTACACCTTC. Translated: CASSHGTGYGYTF. The chain carries TRBV27 and TRBJ1-2; the match to TRBD1 covers 8 bases. V lost 5 bases, J lost 4 bases, and 3 bases stayed unmatched. CDR3 length: 13 amino acids. CDR1 and CDR2 (germline): MNHEY, SMNVEV (reference sequence).

The CDR3 is CASSRGAALDNEQFF. For the CDR3, the DNA is TGTGCCAGCAGTCGTGGGGCTGCCCTGGACAATGAGCAGTTCTTC. The V gene is TRBV7-6, the J gene TRBJ2-1, with D perhaps matching TRBD1 (5 bases). CDR3 size: 15 residues. Trimming removed 6 bases from V and 5 bases from J, with 17 bases in between. Germline CDR1 SGHVS, CDR2 FNYEAQ.

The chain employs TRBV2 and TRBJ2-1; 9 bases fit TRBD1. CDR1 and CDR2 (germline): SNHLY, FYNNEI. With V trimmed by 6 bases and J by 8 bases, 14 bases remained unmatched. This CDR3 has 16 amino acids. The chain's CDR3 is CASSGGQGHDPHEQFF. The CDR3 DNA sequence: TGTGCCAGCAGCGGGGGACAGGGTCATGACCCTCATGAGCAGTTCTTC.